What follows is one T cell receptor (beta chain) and its context. Its matching antigen is unknown. A 200 ng quantity of DNA, approximately 29,000 T cell genomes, went into the sorted-subset replicate PCRs. Profiling relied on immunoSEQ multiplex PCR, and the TCRdb table lists in-frame clones only, not all of them. The table lists about 730,000 clones, 72% of them singletons. The data originate from a study of shared clonotypes between healthy human individuals. Study at large: The plates for each donor numbered three CD4 naive, three CD4 memory, two CD8 naive and one CD8 memory. Study-level results: What naive subsets generally showed was a larger estimated richness than memory subsets showed.

V trimming: 0 bases; J trimming: 6 bases; junction bases outside the gene matches: 10. The CDR3 runs to 17 residues. CDR1 and CDR2 (germline): SGHRS, YFSETQ. The receptor comes from a woman aged 25 to 39 in good health. V usage is TRBV5-1 and J usage is TRBJ2-1; TRBD2 aligns across 9 bases. The source material was memory CD4+ T cells sorted from blood. Subset here: CD45RA-negative fraction. The CDR3, as DNA: TGCGCCAGCAGCTTGGCCTTTGGGACTAGCACGCTCAATGAGCAGTTCTTC. Translation gives CASSLAFGTSTLNEQFF.